This T cell receptor (beta chain) emerged from a study of breast tumors, draining lymph nodes, adjacent tissues listed by TCRdb under 2016. Regarding the complete study: The study compared TCR beta repertoires across tumor, adjacent nontumor tissue and axillary lymph nodes from breast cancer patients. In human breast cancer, the study set out to evaluate how tumor, surrounding tissue and draining lymph node repertoires relate to one another and whether T cells may move between these sites. Results and caveats for the whole study, not just this receptor: The study presented the conclusion that tumor T cells originate in lymph nodes as consistent with a hypothesis, not as something directly demonstrated. Tumor and nontumor tissue repertoires were found to be significantly more similar in luminal-like than in basal-like breast cancer. The data were considered consistent with the idea that most tumor T cells come from the lymph node and then expand in tumor tissue. T-cell repertoire diversity in tumors was found to be lower than in lymph nodes but higher than in nontumor tissue, and preferential V and J gene usage was observed.

Worth noting for this clonotype: There is no known antigen for this receptor. A read error may be the cause here, since a much bigger clone is one base away. The conserved phenylalanine or tryptophan normally closing the CDR3 is absent here, so this likely arose from a read error. It is unclear where the CDR3 begins or ends on the DNA, so no DNA is shown, and the CDR3 is as TCRdb lists it.

The CDR3 is 11 residues long, ends included. The germline V gene (reference sequence) specifies DFQATT as CDR1 and SNEGSKA as CDR2. The axillary draining lymph nodes of breast cancer patients were the source of the lymph node samples. The sequencer was an Illumina HiSeq 2000. TCR beta chain libraries were generated through multiplex PCR amplification. High-throughput sequencing was used to analyze the amplified TCR beta chain products. TCRdb itself trimmed the public reads at Q25 with fastp, ran MiXCR and retained productive beta chains. Merged by CDR3 protein, the rows form single entries marked with the most common genes and DNA. This sample has under 250,000 distinct CDR3 sequences in its table, and around 32% of those were observed once. The biggest ten clones account for more than 1.3% of the sample.

The sequenced material came from axillary lymph node tissue. The clonotype was recovered from a female donor with breast cancer. Some clones in this sample may be carry-over from other donors' samples. The receptor chain draws on TRBV20-1 and TRBJ2-5. The CDR3 protein sequence reads: CSGKIQETQSS.